These T cell receptor beta chains were read from a single sample in a study of T cells in Graves' hyperthyroidism and ophthalmopathy. MiXCR was run by TCRdb on the multiplex PCR reads, yielding one entry per CDR3 protein. The data hold around 190,000 distinct CDR3 sequences, with approximately 15% observed a single time. What was sequenced was blood. These receptors were obtained from a woman in her forties or fifties with Graves' hyperthyroidism. The CDR3 runs from the conserved cysteine through the conserved F or W. Each record gives: CDR3 DNA, CDR3 protein, D gene, clone size, J gene, V gene. D genes are given only for firm matches. Clone size, where shown, is once, few, many, or a class for clones that have expanded.

TGTGCCAGCAGTTACTCTCCCACTAATGAAAAACTGTTTTTT,CASSYSPTNEKLFF,-,few,TRBJ1-4,TRBV6-5
TGTGCCAGCAGCCAAACAGGGGTGGGTTCACCCCTCCACTTT,CASSQTGVGSPLHF,TRBD1,many,TRBJ1-6,TRBV14
TGCAGTGCAGGGGGCCTAAGGCATGAGCAGTTCTTC,CSAGGLRHEQFF,TRBD1,many,TRBJ2-1,TRBV20-1
TGCAGTGCTAGTACTCACAGGGACACGAACACCGGGGAGCTGTTTTTT,CSASTHRDTNTGELFF,-,many,TRBJ2-2,TRBV20-1
TGTGCCAGCACTTACAGGGTTAGGGCAGATACGCAGTATTTT,CASTYRVRADTQYF,-,many,TRBJ2-3,TRBV6-2/TRBV6-3
TGTGCCAGCAGCTTAACCTTTGAAGCTTTCTTT,CASSLTFEAFF,-,many,TRBJ1-1,TRBV7-9
TGCGCCAGCAGCGGACAGGGGGCGGAGACCCAGTACTTC,CASSGQGAETQYF,TRBD1,-,TRBJ2-5,TRBV4-1
TGTGCCAGCAGTCCCTCTGGACAGCTAGCCTCACCCCTCCACTTT,CASSPSGQLASPLHF,-,many,TRBJ1-6,TRBV6-1
TGTGCCAGCAGCCACTCAAGGAGGAGCACTGAAGCTTTCTTT,CASSHSRRSTEAFF,-,many,TRBJ1-1,TRBV12-3/TRBV12-4
TGCAGCGTTGCCGGGACAGGGGTTTACAATGAGCAGTTCTTC,CSVAGTGVYNEQFF,TRBD1,many,TRBJ2-1,TRBV29-1
TGTGCCAGCAGTGAAGGGGTAACTGAAGCTTTCTTT,CASSEGVTEAFF,-,many,TRBJ1-1,TRBV2
TGTGCCAGCAGTACCTCTTCGGCTGGCTACACCTTC,CASSTSSAGYTF,-,many,TRBJ1-2,TRBV28
TGCGCCAGCAGCTTGGAGTCCCAGGGAGGCTCCTACGAGCAGTACTTC,CASSLESQGGSYEQYF,-,many,TRBJ2-7,TRBV5-1
TGTGCCAGCAGTTTATCGGATTACGAGCAGTACTTC,CASSLSDYEQYF,-,-,TRBJ2-7,TRBV28
TGTGCCAGCAGCGTAACAGGGTGGGATGAGCAGTTCTTC,CASSVTGWDEQFF,-,many,TRBJ2-1,TRBV9
TGTGCCACCAGTGATTTCAGGGGAATTTACTACGAGCAGTACTTC,CATSDFRGIYYEQYF,-,many,TRBJ2-7,TRBV24-1
TGTGCCAGCAGTGAAGCTCGGACAGGGGGCGAGTACGAGCAGTACTTC,CASSEARTGGEYEQYF,TRBD1,many,TRBJ2-7,TRBV2
TGTGCCAGTAGTATTGGACAGACTAATCAGCCCCAGCATTTT,CASSIGQTNQPQHF,-,many,TRBJ1-5,TRBV19
TGTGCCAGCAGAGGGACAGGGAGGTCCTACGAGCAGTACTTC,CASRGTGRSYEQYF,TRBD1,many,TRBJ2-7,TRBV12-3/TRBV12-4
TGCAGCGTAAGATCCGCCGGGAGACCCAATGAGCAGTTCTTC,CSVRSAGRPNEQFF,-,many,TRBJ2-1,TRBV29-1
TGTGCCAGCAGCTTGGGAGAGGGGGGACAGTTTGCAGATACGCAGTATTTT,CASSLGEGGQFADTQYF,-,many,TRBJ2-3,TRBV11-3
TGTCCCAGCAGTTACTCGATATCGTACAATTCACCCCTCCACTTT,CPSSYSISYNSPLHF,-,-,TRBJ1-6,TRBV6-5
TGTGCCAGCACCAGACAGGTTCTGAATGAAAAACTGTTTTTT,CASTRQVLNEKLFF,-,-,TRBJ1-4,TRBV6-1
TGTGCCAGCAGCCCTTACAGGGCGACGAATGAAAAACTGTTTTTT,CASSPYRATNEKLFF,-,many,TRBJ1-4,TRBV6-1
TGCAGCGTTGAATCGGACAGGGGACTTTACTATGGCTACACCTTC,CSVESDRGLYYGYTF,TRBD1,-,TRBJ1-2,TRBV29-1
TGTGCCAGCAGCCCAACTTTAGGGGGCAGAGGGTATGGCTACACCTTC,CASSPTLGGRGYGYTF,TRBD1,-,TRBJ1-2,TRBV3-1